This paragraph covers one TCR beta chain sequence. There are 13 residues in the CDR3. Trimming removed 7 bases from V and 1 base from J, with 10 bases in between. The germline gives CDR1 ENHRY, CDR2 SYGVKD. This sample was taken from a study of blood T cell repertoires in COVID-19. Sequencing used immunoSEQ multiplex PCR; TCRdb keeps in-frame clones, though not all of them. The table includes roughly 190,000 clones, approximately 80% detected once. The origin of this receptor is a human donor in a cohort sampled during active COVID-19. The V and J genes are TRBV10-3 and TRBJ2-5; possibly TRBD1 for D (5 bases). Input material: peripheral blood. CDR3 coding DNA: TGTGCCATCACCGACAGACTCCAAGAGACCCAGTACTTC. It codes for CAITDRLQETQYF.